This T cell receptor (beta chain) stems from a study of T cell repertoires in cytomegalovirus infection. Across the study: Well-studied HLA-B-restricted CMV epitopes were used in the study alongside recently identified HLA-C-restricted ones. Study-wide findings and caveats: Carriers of CMV plus the relevant HLA were identified by cumulative public TCR beta family frequency. The ex vivo response was dominated by HLA-C-restricted CMV-specific TCR beta clonotypes.

This clonotype was seen ten or more times. The antigen is not known. Germline CDR1 reads SGHVS; CDR2 reads FNYEAQ. Trimming removed 4 bases from V and 2 bases from J, with 21 bases in between. This CDR3 has 19 amino acids. TCRdb passed the reads through MiXCR, listing each CDR3 protein once. This sample has approximately 110,000 distinct CDR3 sequences, with around 30% found just once. The receptor was isolated from a human donor in good health (CMV status not recorded). Some clones in this sample may be carry-over from other donors' samples. The chain recombines TRBV7-6 with TRBJ2-6; TRBD1 might be the D (6 bases). Here the sequenced sample was CD8+ T cells from cultured PBMCs, taken from culture after CMV antigen stimulation. CDR3 in DNA: TGTGCCAGCAGCTCACTCTCGACAGGCTGGGTAGCTGGGGCCAACGTCCTGACTTTC. Translated: CASSSLSTGWVAGANVLTF.